This T cell receptor (beta chain) was profiled in a study of cytomegalovirus exposure and HLA in healthy donors. General study results and limits: In vitro data verified a few CMV-associated chains as specific for CMV antigens. V segments that were indistinguishable, TRBV6-2 and TRBV6-3 among them, were omitted from analysis. Earlier analysis yielded a pattern in which most TCR beta V segments were productive about 90% or about 30% of the time.

The CDR3 consists of 19 residues. Germline CDR1 reads LNHNV; CDR2 reads YYDKDF (reference sequence). Trimming took off 1 base at V and 0 bases at J, with 20 bases between the two ends. Of note for this clone: Its specificity is not known.

It was with 60 Vbeta and 13 Jbeta primers that the PCR ran. Original processing methods: Some 10 million of the about 80 million unique TCR beta chains counted in a later analysis were shared. Some clones are missing from TCRdb's copy, which holds only in-frame ones; the method was immunoSEQ multiplex PCR. The V and J calls and the clone size are those of that table, but D and trimming were determined from the DNA. The sample holds about 93,000 clones, around 80% seen once. This clonotype was sampled from a man aged 30 to 39 in good health and CMV-seronegative. Sequenced input: PBMCs. V usage is TRBV15 and J usage is TRBJ2-3; D not resolved. CDR3 sequence: CATSRGFGRERPSTDTQYF. The CDR3 bases are TGTGCCACCAGCAGAGGGTTCGGCCGCGAGCGTCCTAGCACAGATACGCAGTATTTT.